Listed below are T cell receptor beta chains from one sample, sequenced in a study of blood T cell repertoires in COVID-19. Assay used: immunoSEQ multiplex PCR; TCRdb lists only in-frame clones, some missing. The table has a few hundred thousand clones, 85% seen once. Sequenced material: peripheral blood. These TCRs come from a woman aged 18 to 35 with acute or convalescent COVID-19. The conserved cysteine and the conserved F or W are not part of the CDR3 here. Each record gives: J gene, D gene, CDR3 length, V gene, CDR3 protein. A D gene is named only where the DNA matches it firmly.

J: TRBJ2-7
D: TRBD1
length: 12
V: TRBV7-2
CDR3: ASSRRDREYEQY

J: TRBJ2-5
D: NA
length: 14
V: TRBV3-1/TRBV3-2
CDR3: ASSHKTSRIMETQY

J: TRBJ1-3
D: TRBD1
length: 16
V: TRBV4-1
CDR3: ASSQDGGQGRKGNTIY

J: TRBJ1-6
D: NA
length: 12
V: TRBV6-5
CDR3: ASSYSLRLSPLH

J: TRBJ2-2
D: TRBD1
length: 13
V: TRBV18
CDR3: ASSPGQPNTGELF

J: TRBJ1-2
D: TRBD1
length: 11
V: TRBV7-9
CDR3: ASSVRTGDGYT

J: TRBJ1-5
D: NA
length: 11
V: TRBV6-1
CDR3: ASSEAGDVPQH

J: TRBJ2-2
D: NA
length: 11
V: TRBV5-4
CDR3: ASLGQNTGELF

J: TRBJ2-4
D: NA
length: 14
V: TRBV28
CDR3: ASSYGAKLAKNIQY

J: TRBJ1-3
D: TRBD1
length: 12
V: TRBV6-5
CDR3: ASSHVDRDNTIY

J: TRBJ2-1
D: NA
length: 9
V: TRBV5-1
CDR3: ASSSGNEQF

J: TRBJ2-3
D: TRBD2
length: 16
V: TRBV9
CDR3: ASAETLQRGPRADTQY

J: TRBJ2-1
D: TRBD2
length: 13
V: TRBV24-1
CDR3: ATSPGTSGNNEQF

J: TRBJ1-3
D: NA
length: 13
V: TRBV5-1
CDR3: ASSLEEQSGNTIY

J: TRBJ1-1
D: NA
length: 11
V: TRBV2
CDR3: ASSERGKAEAF

J: TRBJ1-4
D: NA
length: 12
V: TRBV5-1
CDR3: ASSLKGINEKLF

J: TRBJ1-1
D: TRBD1
length: 14
V: TRBV6-6
CDR3: ASSYSLGQGDTEAF

J: TRBJ1-2
D: NA
length: 10
V: TRBV19
CDR3: ASSTLTSGYT

J: TRBJ2-2
D: NA
length: 13
V: TRBV5-1
CDR3: ASSWTDTNTGELF

J: TRBJ2-2
D: TRBD2
length: 12
V: TRBV5-6
CDR3: ASSLVAGAGELF

J: TRBJ1-1
D: NA
length: 11
V: TRBV14
CDR3: ASSHQPGTEAF

J: TRBJ2-1
D: NA
length: 12
V: TRBV5-1
CDR3: ASRMELDGNEQF

J: TRBJ2-5
D: TRBD1
length: 12
V: TRBV6-5
CDR3: ASSYLRTGETQY

J: TRBJ1-2
D: NA
length: 12
V: TRBV12-2
CDR3: ASRSRGGWGGYT

J: TRBJ1-2
D: NA
length: 12
V: TRBV10-3
CDR3: AISEGRTNYGYT

J: TRBJ1-3
D: NA
length: 13
V: TRBV7-2
CDR3: ASSLGQGGGNTIY

J: TRBJ2-5
D: TRBD1
length: 14
V: TRBV5-6
CDR3: ASSLAPGQGQETQY

J: TRBJ1-1
D: NA
length: 12
V: TRBV9
CDR3: ASSVGSGNTEAF

J: TRBJ2-1
D: TRBD2
length: 16
V: TRBV13
CDR3: ASSSGTSGSFSRNEQF

J: TRBJ1-2
D: NA
length: 17
V: TRBV7-9
CDR3: ASSSIPTPEGSWNYGYT

J: TRBJ2-5
D: NA
length: 14
V: TRBV5-4
CDR3: ASSLGLQEDQETQY

J: TRBJ1-1
D: NA
length: 11
V: TRBV7-9
CDR3: ASSLERNTEAF